A single sample is the source of the 27 T cell receptor beta chains below, sequenced in a study of shared clonotypes between healthy human individuals. The repertoire was sequenced with immunoSEQ multiplex PCR; TCRdb's copy has only in-frame clones and lacks some. The sample lists 2 million to 2.5 million clones, roughly 90% occurring once. The source material was naive CD4+ T cells from PBMCs. The subset here: CD45RA+ positively selected. These receptors originate from a man between 18 and 29 years old in good health. Some clones in this sample may be carry-over from other donors' samples.

The chain couples TRBV6-1 to TRBJ1-4; D is unresolved. Germline V gives CDR1 MNHNS, CDR2 SASEGT. This CDR3 comprises 15 residues. V was pared by 1 base and J by 3 bases, with 9 bases between. The CDR3, as DNA: TGTGCCAGCAGTGAAGGGTGGGTGCCTAATGAAAAACTGTTTTTT. Translated, it gives CASSEGWVPNEKLFF.

The chain combines TRBV7-2 with TRBJ2-1; 7 nucleotides agree with TRBD1. The ends lost 4 bases at V and 8 bases at J; junction bases unmatched: 8. This CDR3 has 14 amino acids. Germline V gives CDR1 SGHTA, CDR2 FQGNSA. The chain's CDR3 is CASSSRQGRDEQFF. DNA of the CDR3: TGTGCCAGCAGCTCCCGACAGGGTAGGGATGAGCAGTTCTTC.

This sequence joins TRBV7-9 and TRBJ1-3; D unresolved. Trimming pared 5 bases from V and 7 bases from J, leaving 21 bases between. This CDR3 is built from 16 residues. Germline CDR1 and CDR2: SEHNR and FQNEAQ (reference sequence). In DNA, the CDR3 is TGTGCCAGCAGCCCCTGGGCAGCATCGGGCTGGAACACCATATATTTT. Protein: CASSPWAASGWNTIYF.

The CDR3 here is CSGTGGNQETQYF. The CDR3 nucleotides read TGCAGCGGGACAGGGGGAAACCAAGAGACCCAGTACTTC. The rearrangement links TRBV29-1 to TRBJ2-5, with 10 bases matching TRBD1. The CDR3 totals 13 residues. CDR1 and CDR2 from the germline V gene are SQVTM and ANQGSEA. The V segment lost 7 bases and the J segment 0 bases; nucleotides outside the gene matches: 2.

With regard to this clone: This same CDR3 is encoded by further DNA sequences in the sample. This chain links TRBV7-2 with TRBJ2-6; no clear D. The V end lost 1 base, the J end lost 0 bases, and 4 bases lay between the germline ends. Germline values: CDR1 SGHTA, CDR2 FQGNSA. CDR3 size: 15 residues. In DNA form, the CDR3 reads TGTGCCAGCAGCTTAGGGGTCTCTGGGGCCAACGTCCTGACTTTC. Protein sequence: CASSLGVSGANVLTF.

The V and J genes are TRBV2 and TRBJ2-5; D is uncertain. CDR3 length: 15 residues. Germline V CDR1 and CDR2: SNHLY, FYNNEI. The V end lost 6 bases, the J end lost 1 base, and 15 bases lay between the germline ends. The CDR3 sequence: CASRGSPNLQETQYF. CDR3 coding DNA: TGTGCCAGCAGGGGCAGCCCGAATCTCCAAGAGACCCAGTACTTC.

The rearrangement joins TRBV19 to TRBJ2-2; possibly TRBD2 for D (6 bases). The CDR3 extends over 13 amino acids. Per germline, CDR1 LNHDA and CDR2 SQIVND (reference sequence). V was shortened by 3 bases and J by 5 bases, with 7 bases between the two germline ends. As DNA, the CDR3 is TGTGCCAGTAGTATGGGGGGAACCGGGGAGCTGTTTTTT. This gives the protein CASSMGGTGELFF.

Concerning this clone itself: Other DNA variants within this sample encode the same CDR3. The chain is built from TRBV6-5 and TRBJ2-7; D remains ambiguous. The CDR3 is 13 amino acids. The germline V gene has CDR1 MNHEY and CDR2 SVGAGI. V was clipped by 2 bases and J by 0 bases, with 5 bases between them. CDR3 nucleotide sequence: TGTGCCAGCAGTTACGCTAGCTCCTACGAGCAGTACTTC. As protein: CASSYASSYEQYF.

V usage is TRBV29-1 and J usage is TRBJ1-2; D call uncertain. This CDR3 has 13 residues. The V gene's germline CDR1 is SQVTM and CDR2 ANQGSEA. The V and J ends lost 0 bases and 2 bases respectively, with 7 bases between them. The CDR3 reads CSVEDPGNYGYTF. The CDR3 nucleotides are TGCAGCGTTGAAGACCCGGGAAACTATGGCTACACCTTC.

This chain uses TRBV6-5 with TRBJ2-5; unclear D gene. CDR1 and CDR2 from the germline V gene are MNHEY and SVGAGI. This CDR3 spans 11 amino acids. Trimming removed 3 bases from V and 7 bases from J, with 6 bases in between. The CDR3 here is CASSYVGTQYF. The DNA of the CDR3 is TGTGCCAGCAGTTATGTGGGGACCCAGTACTTC.

The V call is TRBV28, the J call TRBJ2-7; 7 bases are shared with TRBD1. This CDR3 region has 15 residues. Per germline, CDR1 MDHEN and CDR2 SYDVKM. J was trimmed by 2 bases and V by 5 bases; bases with no gene match: 9. The DNA for the CDR3 is TGTGCCAGCAGTACCTCCGGGACAGCAGCCTACGAGCAGTACTTC. Translating it yields CASSTSGTAAYEQYF.

This chain links TRBV11-3 with TRBJ2-1; the D is unclear. The V and J ends lost 1 base and 7 bases respectively, with 14 bases between them. The CDR3 contains 15 residues. The V gene's germline CDR1 is SGHNT and CDR2 YENEEA. In DNA form, the CDR3 reads TGTGCCAGCAGCTTAGTGGTGACTTCCTCTAATGAGCAGTTCTTC. This translates into CASSLVVTSSNEQFF. Based on the CDR3 plus reference TRBV11-3 and TRBJ2-1, the full variable domain is EAGVVQSPRYKIIEKKQPVAFWCNPISGHNTLYWYLQNLGQGPELLIRYENEEAVDDSQLPKDRFSAERLKGVDSTLKIQPAELGDSAVYLCASSLVVTSSNEQFFGPGTRLTVL.

The CDR3 DNA reads as TGTGCCAGCAGCTCCATCGGGGGGCAGCGTTCTGGCTACACCTTC. As protein: CASSSIGGQRSGYTF. This chain joins TRBV7-9 and TRBJ1-2; D is possibly TRBD1 (6 bases). Germline V gene lookup returns CDR1 SEHNR and CDR2 FQNEAQ (reference sequence). This CDR3 has 15 residues. V lost 4 bases, J lost 7 bases, and 19 bases lay in between. The variable domain in full, with the rest retrieved from reference TRBV7-9 and TRBJ1-2, is DTGVSQNPRHKITKRGQNVTFRCDPISEHNRLYWYRQTLGQGPEFLTYFQNEAQLEKSRLLSDRFSAERPKGSFSTLEIQRTEQGDSAMYLCASSSIGGQRSGYTFGSGTRLTVV.

Only a few counts were recorded for this clone. The rearrangement links TRBV19 to TRBJ1-4; possible D gene TRBD1, 5 bases. Trimming pared 10 bases from V and 7 bases from J, leaving 16 bases between. The V gene's germline CDR1 is LNHDA and CDR2 SQIVND (reference sequence). The CDR3 loop spans 13 amino acids. For the CDR3, the DNA is TGTGCCACCAGAGGGACCCTTGGTGAAAAACTGTTTTTT. This encodes CATRGTLGEKLFF.

The chain is built from TRBV18 and TRBJ2-2, with a tentative D call TRBD1 (6 bases). The V end was cut by 2 bases, the J end by 0 bases, with 10 bases between. The CDR3 covers 16 residues. From germline, CDR1 is KGHSH and CDR2 LQKENI. CDR3 residues: CASSPFGTPNTGELFF. In DNA form, the CDR3 reads TGTGCCAGCTCACCATTCGGGACACCGAACACCGGGGAGCTGTTTTTT.

J is TRBJ2-5 and V is TRBV5-1; the D is unclear. CDR1 is SGHRS and CDR2 is YFSETQ in the germline V gene. There are 15 residues in the CDR3. Trimming stripped 4 bases from V and 5 bases from J, with 18 bases between. The CDR3 sequence: CASSPSHYGTETQYF. CDR3 nucleotides: TGCGCCAGCAGCCCCTCACACTACGGAACGGAGACCCAGTACTTC.

A few counts support this clone. The chain is built from TRBV27 and TRBJ1-2; D ambiguous. CDR1 is MNHEY, CDR2 SMNVEV, per germline (reference sequence). The CDR3 extends over 13 amino acids. The ends were cut back, 5 bases at V and 8 bases at J, with 15 bases in the middle. The CDR3 nucleotides read TGTGCCAGCAGTCCACGGCGGCCTGGGGGCTACACCTTC. Protein: CASSPRRPGGYTF.

V and J are TRBV6-5 and TRBJ2-2; TRBD2 is a possible D gene (6 bases). Trimming pared 7 bases from V and 7 bases from J, leaving 19 bases between. Germline V CDR1 and CDR2: MNHEY, SVGAGI. There are 15 residues in the CDR3. DNA of the CDR3: TGTGCCAGCACCCTCCGCGGGACCTCTTACGGGGAGCTGTTTTTT. Translation: CASTLRGTSYGELFF.

This clone appeared a single time. The chain uses TRBV29-1 and TRBJ2-3; possibly TRBD1 or TRBD2 for D (5 bases each). The CDR3 is 13 amino acids. Trimming left V 7 bases short and J 5 bases short, with 16 bases between. The V gene's germline CDR1 is SQVTM and CDR2 ANQGSEA. CDR3 loop: CSGGTRLLDTQYF. Here the CDR3 DNA reads TGCAGCGGTGGGACGCGGCTTTTAGATACGCAGTATTTT.

The J gene is TRBJ1-4, the V gene TRBV19; D is perhaps TRBD1 (6 bases). CDR3 length equals 14 residues. The V end lost 10 bases, the J end lost 8 bases, and 20 bases lay between the germline ends. Germline CDR1 reads LNHDA; CDR2 reads SQIVND (reference sequence). The CDR3 coding sequence is TGTGCCATTTCGCAGGGGACTGTAGCGGAAAAACTGTTTTTT. Protein sequence: CAISQGTVAEKLFF.

This clone was counted only a few times. The chain employs TRBV30 and TRBJ1-5, with D possibly matching TRBD1 (6 bases). CDR1 is GTSNPN, CDR2 SVGIG, per germline (reference sequence). Trimming removed 5 bases from V and 3 bases from J, with 17 bases in between. The CDR3 length is 15 residues. Here the CDR3 reads CAWEKAGAPNQPQHF. The CDR3 region has the DNA TGTGCCTGGGAAAAGGCAGGGGCGCCCAATCAGCCCCAGCATTTT.

The chain has TRBV10-3 and TRBJ2-7, with TRBD1 as a possible D gene (5 bases). Per the germline V gene, CDR1 is ENHRY and CDR2 is SYGVKD. The CDR3 covers 15 residues. With 2 bases removed from V and 2 bases from J, the gap between germline ends came to 13 bases. CDR3 nucleotide sequence: TGTGCCATCAGTGAGGGCCAGGGCAAACCCTACGAGCAGTACTTC. This encodes CAISEGQGKPYEQYF.

The chain is built from TRBV28 and TRBJ1-5; no firm D call. From germline, CDR1 is MDHEN and CDR2 SYDVKM. The CDR3 contains 16 residues. V was shortened by 5 bases and J by 3 bases, with 17 bases between the two germline ends. Written as DNA, the CDR3 is TGTGCCAGCAGTCGACCGGGCATTTACCCCAATCAGCCCCAGCATTTT. It is translated as CASSRPGIYPNQPQHF.

This chain joins TRBV5-6 and TRBJ2-1; D may be TRBD1 or TRBD2 (5 bases each). Trimming pared 2 bases from V and 4 bases from J, leaving 7 bases between. Germline CDR1 and CDR2: SGHDT and YYEEEE. The CDR3 runs to 13 residues. DNA for the CDR3: TGTGCCAGCAGCTTTGGGGGTTACAATGAGCAGTTCTTC. Its translation: CASSFGGYNEQFF.

This clone has more than one count but fewer than ten. The chain is built from TRBV28 and TRBJ1-4; D might be TRBD1 (6 bases). V lost 5 bases and J lost 8, with 18 bases in between. This CDR3 has 15 amino acids. CDR1 and CDR2 (germline): MDHEN, SYDVKM. CDR3 DNA sequence: TGTGCCAGCAGTACCGTACGGGGGCAGGGAGAAAAACTGTTTTTT. Amino acids: CASSTVRGQGEKLFF.

The chain combines TRBV9 with TRBJ2-7; no reliable D call. V was cut by 0 bases and J by 3 bases, with 10 bases left in between. The CDR3 has 14 amino acids. From germline, CDR1 is SGDLS and CDR2 YYNGEE. CDR3 in DNA: TGTGCCAGCAGCGTAGGGGCAGGTTACTACGAGCAGTACTTC. Translated, it gives CASSVGAGYYEQYF.

This clone was detected a few times. CDR3 sequence: CASSEFGQGAGTEAFF. The CDR3 DNA reads TGTGCCAGCAGTGAATTCGGACAGGGGGCTGGGACTGAAGCTTTCTTT. The gene calls are TRBV25-1 and TRBJ1-1, with TRBD1 matching 11 bases. Germline CDR1 MGHDK, CDR2 SYGVNS. There are 16 residues in the CDR3. J lost 5 bases, V lost 1 base, and 6 bases had no gene match.